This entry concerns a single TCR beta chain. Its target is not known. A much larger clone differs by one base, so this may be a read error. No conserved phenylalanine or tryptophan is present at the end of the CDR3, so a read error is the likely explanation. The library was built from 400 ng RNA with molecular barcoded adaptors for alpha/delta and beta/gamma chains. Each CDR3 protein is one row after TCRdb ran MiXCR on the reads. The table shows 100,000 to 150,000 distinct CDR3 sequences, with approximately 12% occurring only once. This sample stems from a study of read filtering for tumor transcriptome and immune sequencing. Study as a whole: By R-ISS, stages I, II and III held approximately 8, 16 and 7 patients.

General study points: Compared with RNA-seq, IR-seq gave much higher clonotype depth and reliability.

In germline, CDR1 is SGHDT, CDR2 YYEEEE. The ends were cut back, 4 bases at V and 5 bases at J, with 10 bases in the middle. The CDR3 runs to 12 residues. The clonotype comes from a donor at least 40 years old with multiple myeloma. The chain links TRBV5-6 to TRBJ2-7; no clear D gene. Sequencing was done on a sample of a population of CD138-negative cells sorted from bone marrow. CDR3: CASSQVPHEQYL. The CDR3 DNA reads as TGTGCCAGCAGCCAAGTACCCCACGAGCAGTACCTC.